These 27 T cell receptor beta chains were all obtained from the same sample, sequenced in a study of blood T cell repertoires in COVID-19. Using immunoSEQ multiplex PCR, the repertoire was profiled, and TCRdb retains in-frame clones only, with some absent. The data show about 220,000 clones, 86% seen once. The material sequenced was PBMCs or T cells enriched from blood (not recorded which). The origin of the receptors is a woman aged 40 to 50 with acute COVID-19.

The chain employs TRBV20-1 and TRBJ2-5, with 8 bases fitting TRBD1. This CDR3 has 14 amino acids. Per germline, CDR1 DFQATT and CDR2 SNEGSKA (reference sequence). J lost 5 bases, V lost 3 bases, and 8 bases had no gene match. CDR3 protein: CSASPSRGQETQYF. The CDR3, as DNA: TGCAGTGCTAGTCCCTCCAGGGGGCAGGAGACCCAGTACTTC.

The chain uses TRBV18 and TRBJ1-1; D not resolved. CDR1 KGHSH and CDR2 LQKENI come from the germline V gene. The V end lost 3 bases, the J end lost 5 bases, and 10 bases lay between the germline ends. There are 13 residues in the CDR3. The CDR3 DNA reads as TGTGCCAGCTCACCGGGAGACTTTACTGAAGCTTTCTTT. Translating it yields CASSPGDFTEAFF.

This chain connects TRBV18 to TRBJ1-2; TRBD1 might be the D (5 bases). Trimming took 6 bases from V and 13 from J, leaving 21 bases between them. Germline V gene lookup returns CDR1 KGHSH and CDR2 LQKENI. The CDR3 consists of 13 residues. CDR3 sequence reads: CASSPNGGTVGTF. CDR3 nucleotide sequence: TGTGCCAGCTCCCCTAATGGGGGGACTGTGGGCACCTTC.

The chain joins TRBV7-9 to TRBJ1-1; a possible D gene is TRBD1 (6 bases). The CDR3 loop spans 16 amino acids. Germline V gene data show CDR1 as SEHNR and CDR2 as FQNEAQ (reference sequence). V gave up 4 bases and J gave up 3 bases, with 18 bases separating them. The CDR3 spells CASSSTIQGKDTEAFF. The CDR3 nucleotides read TGTGCCAGCAGCTCTACAATACAGGGAAAGGACACTGAAGCTTTCTTT.

The CDR3: CASSIGGGFTGELFF. The CDR3 region has the DNA TGTGCCAGTAGTATCGGAGGTGGATTCACCGGGGAGCTGTTTTTT. The chain combines TRBV19 with TRBJ2-2; a possible D gene is TRBD2 (5 bases). The germline V gene has CDR1 LNHDA and CDR2 SQIVND (reference sequence). Trimming pared 3 bases from V and 4 bases from J, leaving 12 bases between. The CDR3 extends over 15 amino acids. The whole variable domain, remainder taken from reference TRBV19 and TRBJ2-2, is DGGITQSPKYLFRKEGQNVTLSCEQNLNHDAMYWYRQDPGQGLRLIYYSQIVNDFQKGDIAEGYSVSREKKESFPLTVTSAQKNPTAFYLCASSIGGGFTGELFFGEGSRLTVL.

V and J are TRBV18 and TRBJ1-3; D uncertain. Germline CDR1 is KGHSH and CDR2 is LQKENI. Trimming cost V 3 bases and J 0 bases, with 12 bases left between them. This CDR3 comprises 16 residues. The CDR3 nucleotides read TGTGCCAGCTCACCCATCGCGCGGGGCTCTGGAAACACCATATATTTT. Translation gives CASSPIARGSGNTIYF. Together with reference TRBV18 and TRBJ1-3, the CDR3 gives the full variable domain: NAGVMQNPRHLVRRRGQEARLRCSPMKGHSHVYWYRQLPEEGLKFMVYLQKENIIDESGMPKERFSAEFPKEGPSILRIQQVVRGDSAAYFCASSPIARGSGNTIYFGEGSWLTVV.

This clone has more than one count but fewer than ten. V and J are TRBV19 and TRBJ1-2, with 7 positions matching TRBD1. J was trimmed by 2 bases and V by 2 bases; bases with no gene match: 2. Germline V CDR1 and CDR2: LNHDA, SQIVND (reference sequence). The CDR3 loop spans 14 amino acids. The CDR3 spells CASSILQGNYGYTF. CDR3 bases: TGTGCCAGTAGTATACTACAGGGGAACTATGGCTACACCTTC.

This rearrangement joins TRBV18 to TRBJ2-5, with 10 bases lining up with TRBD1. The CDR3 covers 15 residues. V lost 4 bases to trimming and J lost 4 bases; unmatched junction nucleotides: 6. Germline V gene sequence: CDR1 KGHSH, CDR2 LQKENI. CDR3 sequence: CASSLPTGGPETQYF. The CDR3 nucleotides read TGTGCCAGCTCACTGCCGACAGGGGGCCCAGAGACCCAGTACTTC.

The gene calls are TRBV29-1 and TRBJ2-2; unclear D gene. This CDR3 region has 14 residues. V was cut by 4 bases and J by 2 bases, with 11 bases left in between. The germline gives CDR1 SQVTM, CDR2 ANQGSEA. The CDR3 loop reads CSVVGQTNTGELFF. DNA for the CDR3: TGCAGCGTTGTAGGCCAGACTAACACCGGGGAGCTGTTTTTT.

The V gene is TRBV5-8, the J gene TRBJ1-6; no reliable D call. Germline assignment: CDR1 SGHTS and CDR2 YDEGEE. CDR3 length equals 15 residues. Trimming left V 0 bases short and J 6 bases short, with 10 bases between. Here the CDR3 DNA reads TGTGCCAGCAGCTTGGCCCTCGGTAGTAATTCACCCCTCCACTTT. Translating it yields CASSLALGSNSPLHF. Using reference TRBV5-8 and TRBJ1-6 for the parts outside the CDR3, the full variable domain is EAGVTQSPTHLIKTRGQQATLRCSPISGHTSVYWYQQALGLGLQFLLWYDEGEERNRGNFPPRFSGRQFPNYSSELNVNALELEDSALYLCASSLALGSNSPLHFGNGTRLTVT.

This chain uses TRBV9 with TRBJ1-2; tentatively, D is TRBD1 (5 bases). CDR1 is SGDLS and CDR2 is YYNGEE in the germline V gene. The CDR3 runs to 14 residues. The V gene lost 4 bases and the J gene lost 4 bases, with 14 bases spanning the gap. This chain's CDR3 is CASSLTSDSYGYTF. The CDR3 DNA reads TGTGCCAGCAGCCTAACTTCCGACAGCTATGGCTACACCTTC.

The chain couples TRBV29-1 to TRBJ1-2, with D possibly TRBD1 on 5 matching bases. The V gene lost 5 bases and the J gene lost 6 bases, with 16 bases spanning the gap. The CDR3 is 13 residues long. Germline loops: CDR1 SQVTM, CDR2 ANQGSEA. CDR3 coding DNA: TGCAGCGTTAACTGGGGGGAGAGGGATGGCTACACCTTC. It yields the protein CSVNWGERDGYTF.

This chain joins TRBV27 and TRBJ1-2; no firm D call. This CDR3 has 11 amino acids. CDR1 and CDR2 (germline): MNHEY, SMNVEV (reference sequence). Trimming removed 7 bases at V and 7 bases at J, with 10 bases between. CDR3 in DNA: TGTGCCAGCAAGTCGGGGTTTGGCTACACCTTC. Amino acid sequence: CASKSGFGYTF.

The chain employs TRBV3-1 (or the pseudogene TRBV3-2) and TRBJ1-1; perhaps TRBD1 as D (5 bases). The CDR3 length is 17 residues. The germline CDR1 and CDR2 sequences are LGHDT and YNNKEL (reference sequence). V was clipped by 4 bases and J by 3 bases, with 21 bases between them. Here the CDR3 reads CASSPSSPGTGDTEAFF. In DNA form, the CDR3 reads TGTGCCAGCAGCCCGTCGTCCCCAGGTACGGGGGACACTGAAGCTTTCTTT.

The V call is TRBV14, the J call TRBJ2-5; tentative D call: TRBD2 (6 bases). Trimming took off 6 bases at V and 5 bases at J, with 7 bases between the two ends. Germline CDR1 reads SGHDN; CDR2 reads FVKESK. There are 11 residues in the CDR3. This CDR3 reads CASRGRETQYF. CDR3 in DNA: TGTGCCAGCAGGGGGAGGGAGACCCAGTACTTC.

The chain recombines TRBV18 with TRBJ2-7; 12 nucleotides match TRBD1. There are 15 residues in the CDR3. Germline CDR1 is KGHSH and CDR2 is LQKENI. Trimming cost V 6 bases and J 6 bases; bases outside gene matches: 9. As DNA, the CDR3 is TGTGCCAGCTCCCCGGGACAGGGGGCTTCCAGCGAGCAGTACGTC. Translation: CASSPGQGASSEQYV.

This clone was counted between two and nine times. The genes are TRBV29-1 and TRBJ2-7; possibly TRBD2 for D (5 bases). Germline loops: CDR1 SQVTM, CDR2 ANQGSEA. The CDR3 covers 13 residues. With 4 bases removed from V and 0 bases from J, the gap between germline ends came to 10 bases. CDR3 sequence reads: CSVVCGSSYEQYF. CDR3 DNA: TGCAGCGTTGTCTGTGGGAGCTCCTACGAGCAGTACTTC.

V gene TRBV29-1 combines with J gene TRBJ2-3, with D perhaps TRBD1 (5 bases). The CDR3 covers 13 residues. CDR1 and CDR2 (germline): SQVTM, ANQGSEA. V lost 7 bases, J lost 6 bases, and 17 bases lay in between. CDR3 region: CSAFGQGFDTQYF. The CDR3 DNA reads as TGCAGCGCCTTCGGCCAGGGCTTTGATACGCAGTATTTT.

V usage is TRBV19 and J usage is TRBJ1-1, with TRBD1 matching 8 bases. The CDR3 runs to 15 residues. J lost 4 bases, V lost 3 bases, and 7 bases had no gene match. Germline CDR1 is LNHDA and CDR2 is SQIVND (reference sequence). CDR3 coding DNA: TGTGCCAGTAGTATGGACAGGGTGGGTCTCACTGAAGCTTTCTTT. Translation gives CASSMDRVGLTEAFF.

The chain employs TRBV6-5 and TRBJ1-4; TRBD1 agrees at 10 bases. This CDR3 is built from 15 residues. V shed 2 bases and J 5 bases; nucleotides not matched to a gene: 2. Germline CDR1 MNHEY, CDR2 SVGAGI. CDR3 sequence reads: CASSYRTGGNEKLFF. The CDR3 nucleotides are TGTGCCAGCAGTTACCGGACAGGGGGGAATGAAAAACTGTTTTTT.

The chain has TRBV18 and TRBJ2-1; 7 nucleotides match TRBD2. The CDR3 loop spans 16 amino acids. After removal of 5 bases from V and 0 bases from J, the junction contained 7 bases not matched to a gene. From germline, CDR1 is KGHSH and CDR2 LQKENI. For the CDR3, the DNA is TGTGCCAGCTCAAGAGTAGCGGGTACCTCCTACAATGAGCAGTTCTTC. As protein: CASSRVAGTSYNEQFF.

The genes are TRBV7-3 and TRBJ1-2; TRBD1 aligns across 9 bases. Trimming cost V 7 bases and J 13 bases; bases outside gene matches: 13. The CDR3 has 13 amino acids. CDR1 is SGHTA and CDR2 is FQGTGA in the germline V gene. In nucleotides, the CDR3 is TGTGCCAGCAAATCAACAGGGGGCGCAGGATTCACCTTC. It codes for CASKSTGGAGFTF.

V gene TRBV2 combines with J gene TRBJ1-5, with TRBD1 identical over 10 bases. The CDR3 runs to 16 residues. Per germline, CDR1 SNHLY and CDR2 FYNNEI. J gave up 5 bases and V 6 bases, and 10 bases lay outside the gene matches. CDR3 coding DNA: TGTGCCAGCAGGATAGGCGGGACAGGGGCGCATCAGCCCCAGCATTTT. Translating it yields CASRIGGTGAHQPQHF.

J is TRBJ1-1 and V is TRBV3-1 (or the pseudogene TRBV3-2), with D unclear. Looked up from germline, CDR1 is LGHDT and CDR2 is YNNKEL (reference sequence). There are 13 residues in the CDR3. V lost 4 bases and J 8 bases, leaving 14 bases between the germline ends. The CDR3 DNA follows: TGTGCCAGCAGCCCCGGGAGGCTCGCCGAAGCTTTCTTT. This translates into CASSPGRLAEAFF.

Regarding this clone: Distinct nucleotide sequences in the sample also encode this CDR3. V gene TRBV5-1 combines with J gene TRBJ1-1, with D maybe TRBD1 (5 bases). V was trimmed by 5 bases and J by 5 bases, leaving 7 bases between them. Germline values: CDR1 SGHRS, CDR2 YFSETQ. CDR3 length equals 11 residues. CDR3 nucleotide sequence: TGCGCCAGCAGGGGGGGAACTGAAGCTTTCTTT. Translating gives CASRGGTEAFF.

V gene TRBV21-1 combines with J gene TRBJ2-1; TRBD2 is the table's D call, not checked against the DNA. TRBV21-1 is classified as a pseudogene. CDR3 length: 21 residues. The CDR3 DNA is TGTGCCAGCAGCAAATTCCAGGGACAACTAGCGGGGGCCCAGGTCGGCAATGAGCAGTTCTTC. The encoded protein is CASSKFQGQLAGAQVGNEQFF.

Here the CDR3 DNA reads TGCGCCAGCAGCTCAGGGACAGGGGCGATGAACACTGAAGCTTTCTTT. Amino acids: CASSSGTGAMNTEAFF. The J gene is TRBJ1-1, the V gene TRBV5-1, with 10 nucleotides matching TRBD1. This CDR3 has 16 residues. From germline, CDR1 is SGHRS and CDR2 YFSETQ. V gave up 3 bases and J gave up 0 bases; unmatched junction bases: 5.